These 27 T cell receptor beta chains were all obtained from the same sample, sequenced in a study of T-cell memory formation after mild COVID-19. TCRdb re-called the 5' RACE reads through MiXCR, storing one row per CDR3 protein. The top ten hold 9% to 15% of the sample, which has roughly 450,000 distinct CDR3 sequences, over 15% seen once. The sample comprised PBMCs or a T cell subset sorted from them (not recorded which). The receptors come from an adult woman who had mild COVID-19 (a few samples of this study predate the infection). Cell type and time point are not known.

This chain uses TRBV28 with TRBJ1-1, with a possible D match to TRBD1 (5 bases). In germline, CDR1 is MDHEN, CDR2 SYDVKM. The V end was cut by 5 bases, the J end by 6 bases, with 10 bases between. The CDR3 consists of 12 residues. The CDR3 sequence: CASSPRGAEAFF. CDR3 DNA: TGTGCCAGCAGTCCCCGGGGGGCTGAAGCTTTCTTT.

The rearrangement uses TRBV30 and TRBJ2-2; D gene unclear. The V gene's germline CDR1 is GTSNPN and CDR2 SVGIG (reference sequence). V was pared by 1 base and J by 0 bases, with 12 bases between. The CDR3 runs 16 residues. CDR3 region: CAWSAALLSNTGELFF. The CDR3 DNA is TGTGCCTGGAGTGCCGCTTTGCTATCGAACACCGGGGAGCTGTTTTTT. Supplemented by reference TRBV30 and TRBJ2-2, the full variable domain reads SQTIHQWPATLVQPVGSPLSLECTVEGTSNPNLYWYRQAAGRGLQLLFYSVGIGQISSEVPQNLSASRPQDRQFILSSKKLLLSDSGFYLCAWSAALLSNTGELFFGEGSRLTVL.

This clonotype appeared a few times. The chain is built from TRBV12-3 or TRBV12-4 and TRBJ2-7, with 9 bases that match TRBD1. This CDR3 comprises 15 residues. With 5 bases clipped from V and 0 bases from J, the junction kept 5 bases outside the gene matches. The CDR3 sequence: CASSPGTGYSYEQYF. The CDR3 coding sequence is TGTGCCAGCAGTCCCGGGACAGGGTACTCCTACGAGCAGTACTTC.

This clonotype came up many times. This chain links TRBV15 with TRBJ2-3; no definite D call. The CDR3 contains 15 residues. The germline gives CDR1 LNHNV, CDR2 YYDKDF (reference sequence). V gave up 0 bases and J gave up 4 bases, with 11 bases separating them. The CDR3 reads CATSRDMKSPDTQYF. CDR3 DNA sequence: TGTGCCACCAGCAGAGATATGAAGTCTCCAGATACGCAGTATTTT.

The chain is built from TRBV20-1 and TRBJ2-3; TRBD2 aligns across 7 bases. Germline assignment: CDR1 DFQATT and CDR2 SNEGSKA (reference sequence). CDR3 length: 14 amino acids. V shed 6 bases and J 4 bases; nucleotides not matched to a gene: 10. CDR3 nucleotides: TGCAGTGCGTGGTCTGTCGGGAGGTCAGATACGCAGTATTTT. Translated, it gives CSAWSVGRSDTQYF.

The sample holds a few counts of this clonotype. The chain links TRBV6-5 to TRBJ2-3; 11 positions agree with TRBD2. The V gene's germline CDR1 is MNHEY and CDR2 SVGAGI. Unmatched junction bases numbered 13, after V lost 10 bases and J lost 1 base. This CDR3 contains 17 residues. CDR3 in amino acids: CATRRVAGGPGTDTQYF. The CDR3 DNA is TGTGCCACCCGCCGGGTAGCGGGGGGGCCGGGCACAGATACGCAGTATTTT.

This clonotype was seen a few times. The V call is TRBV5-1, the J call TRBJ1-2, with D perhaps matching TRBD1 (5 bases). V shed 1 base and J shed 1 base, with 8 bases lying between them. The CDR3 has 14 amino acids. Germline V gene lookup returns CDR1 SGHRS and CDR2 YFSETQ. The chain's CDR3 is CASSLYQGNYGYTF. Written as DNA, the CDR3 is TGCGCCAGCAGCTTGTATCAGGGTAACTATGGCTACACCTTC.

The sample holds a few counts of this clonotype. J is TRBJ2-1 and V is TRBV6-2 or TRBV6-3; the match to TRBD2 covers 14 bases. CDR1 is MNHEY, CDR2 SVGEGT, per germline. The CDR3 has 15 amino acids. Trimming cost V 3 bases and J 6 bases; bases outside gene matches: 1. The CDR3 here is CASSYGTSGSNEQFF. The DNA for the CDR3 is TGTGCCAGCAGTTATGGGACTAGCGGGAGCAATGAGCAGTTCTTC.

The genes are TRBV24-1 and TRBJ1-1; D ambiguous. The CDR3 has 13 amino acids. The ends were cut back, 5 bases at V and 3 bases at J, with 9 bases in the middle. Germline CDR1 reads KGHDR; CDR2 reads SFDVKD. CDR3 nucleotides: TGTGCCACCAGTGGGGAGGTGGACACTGAAGCTTTCTTT. Protein product: CATSGEVDTEAFF.

J is TRBJ2-4 and V is TRBV24-1, with D perhaps TRBD2 (6 bases). Germline CDR1 KGHDR, CDR2 SFDVKD. V lost 3 bases and J lost 9, with 11 bases in between. CDR3 size: 13 residues. As DNA, the CDR3 is TGTGCCACCAGTGATACTGTCGGGAGCATTCAGTACTTC. Translating it yields CATSDTVGSIQYF.

V usage is TRBV4-1 and J usage is TRBJ1-2; D is unresolved. There are 16 residues in the CDR3. Per the germline V gene, CDR1 is MGHRA and CDR2 is YSYEKL. V was cut by 1 base and J by 2 bases, with 14 bases left in between. This chain's CDR3 is CASSQASPGENYGYTF. Here the CDR3 DNA reads TGCGCCAGCAGCCAAGCGTCTCCAGGAGAAAACTATGGCTACACCTTC.

This clonotype was seen once. The chain couples TRBV11-2 to TRBJ2-1; TRBD2 aligns across 13 bases. This CDR3 comprises 18 residues. The germline V gene encodes CDR1 SGHAT and CDR2 FQNNGV. V lost 5 bases, J lost 4 bases, and 11 bases stayed unmatched. The chain's CDR3 is CASSPLAGGPLVYNEQFF. CDR3 bases: TGTGCCAGCAGCCCACTAGCGGGAGGGCCTCTGGTATACAATGAGCAGTTCTTC. The full variable domain, rest sourced from reference TRBV11-2 and TRBJ2-1, is EAGVAQSPRYKIIEKRQSVAFWCNPISGHATLYWYQQILGQGPKLLIQFQNNGVVDDSQLPKDRFSAERLKGVDSTLKIQPAKLEDSAVYLCASSPLAGGPLVYNEQFFGPGTRLTVL.

In this sample, this clonotype turned up many times. The chain carries TRBV7-9 and TRBJ2-5, with 10 bases aligning to TRBD2. CDR3 size: 15 residues. The J segment lost 5 bases and the V segment lost 1 base, leaving 4 bases of the junction unmatched. From germline, CDR1 is SEHNR and CDR2 FQNEAQ (reference sequence). DNA for the CDR3: TGTGCCAGCAGCTTAGGGCTAGCGGGAGTCGAGACCCAGTACTTC. Translating gives CASSLGLAGVETQYF.

This clonotype was counted between two and nine times. Relative to the germline gene, one junction end is altered; a read error may explain this. The J gene is TRBJ1-5, the V gene TRBV18; 7 nucleotides match TRBD1. The CDR3 length is 15 residues. Germline loops: CDR1 KGHSH, CDR2 LQKENI. The CDR3 DNA follows: TGTGCCAGCTCAACCAGGGGGAATAGCAATCAGCCCAAGCATTTT. Its protein is CASSTRGNSNQPKHF.

This clonotype appeared a few times. This sequence joins TRBV7-8 and TRBJ1-1; D not certain. The CDR3 consists of 14 residues. V lost 3 bases, J lost 4 bases, and 12 bases lay in between. CDR1 SGHVS and CDR2 FQNEAQ come from the germline V gene. The CDR3 region is CASSFWGVGTEAFF. The CDR3 DNA sequence: TGTGCCAGCAGCTTCTGGGGTGTTGGCACTGAAGCTTTCTTT.

This clonotype was counted only a few times. The rearrangement joins TRBV12-1 to TRBJ2-7; the D segment call TRBD2 is taken from the table without a DNA check. TRBV12-1 is marked as a pseudogene. This CDR3 is built from 15 residues. For the CDR3, the DNA is TGTGCCAGCAGCTTTGTAGGACTAGAACCCTACGAGCAGTACTTC. This translates into CASSFVGLEPYEQYF.

The rearrangement links TRBV12-3 or TRBV12-4 to TRBJ2-1, with a possible D match to TRBD2 (6 bases). The V end lost 5 bases, the J end lost 5 bases, and 16 bases lay between the germline ends. The CDR3 covers 15 residues. The CDR3 DNA reads TGTGCCAGCAGTCAATGGGGGACTGGGAACAATGAGCAGTTCTTC. This encodes CASSQWGTGNNEQFF.

The chain joins TRBV19 to TRBJ2-6; 10 bases map to TRBD1. CDR1 LNHDA and CDR2 SQIVND come from the germline V gene (reference sequence). The CDR3 sequence is 16 residues long. Trimming took 9 bases from V and 0 from J; bases not matched to a gene: 5. CDR3 bases: TGTGCCAGCCTGGACAGGGGGATCTCTGGGGCCAACGTCCTGACTTTC. Translation: CASLDRGISGANVLTF. The full variable domain, its missing parts supplied by reference TRBV19 and TRBJ2-6, is DGGITQSPKYLFRKEGQNVTLSCEQNLNHDAMYWYRQDPGQGLRLIYYSQIVNDFQKGDIAEGYSVSREKKESFPLTVTSAQKNPTAFYLCASLDRGISGANVLTFGAGSRLTVL.

The CDR3 is CASRPGTGGNTGELFF. In nucleotides, the CDR3 is TGTGCCAGCAGGCCCGGGACAGGGGGGAACACCGGGGAGCTGTTTTTT. The chain uses TRBV6-5 and TRBJ2-2, with 11 bases lining up with TRBD1. With 6 bases clipped from V and 1 base from J, the junction kept 4 bases outside the gene matches. CDR1 is MNHEY, CDR2 SVGAGI, per germline. This CDR3 is built from 16 residues.

The chain joins TRBV7-9 to TRBJ2-1; tentatively, D is TRBD2 (5 bases). CDR3 length equals 14 residues. V dropped 3 bases and J dropped 6 bases, with 12 bases sitting between them. Per germline, CDR1 SEHNR and CDR2 FQNEAQ (reference sequence). In nucleotides, the CDR3 is TGTGCCAGCAGCTTCGTGCTGGGAGCCAATGAGCAGTTCTTC. Its translation is CASSFVLGANEQFF.

V usage is TRBV5-1 and J usage is TRBJ1-3, with D unclear. Between the trimmed V and J ends, which lost 0 bases and 3 bases, there was a span of 7 bases. This CDR3 region has 14 residues. The germline V gene has CDR1 SGHRS and CDR2 YFSETQ. CDR3 DNA sequence: TGCGCCAGCAGCTTGGGTGCGGTTGGAAACACCATATATTTT. It is translated as CASSLGAVGNTIYF.

This chain connects TRBV3-1 to TRBJ2-7, with 7 bases lining up with TRBD1. The CDR3 has 15 amino acids. Trimming took 2 bases from V and 2 from J; bases not matched to a gene: 6. Germline lookup yields CDR1 LGHDT and CDR2 YNNKEL (reference sequence). In nucleotides, the CDR3 is TGTGCCAGCAGCCAAAGCTGGGACAGAGCCTACGAGCAGTACTTC. It is translated as CASSQSWDRAYEQYF.

The chain recombines TRBV5-6 with TRBJ2-2, with D maybe TRBD2 (6 bases). V was clipped by 3 bases and J by 6 bases, with 12 bases between them. Germline V CDR1 and CDR2: SGHDT, YYEEEE. CDR3 length: 14 residues. CDR3 bases: TGTGCCAGCAGCTCCTTAGGCGGGGCCGGGGAGCTGTTTTTT. This encodes CASSSLGGAGELFF.

The chain uses TRBV2 and TRBJ2-1, with 10 bases lining up with TRBD1. The CDR3 is made up of 19 amino acids. Per germline, CDR1 SNHLY and CDR2 FYNNEI. Trimming at V came to 0 bases and at J to 4 bases, leaving 12 bases not matched to a gene. The DNA of the CDR3 is TGTGCCAGCAGTGAAGCGCCGGGACAGGGGACCCCCCTTTACAATGAGCAGTTCTTC. Translation: CASSEAPGQGTPLYNEQFF.

This clonotype was seen a handful of times. The rearrangement uses TRBV18 and TRBJ2-5; weak D call: TRBD1 (6 bases). The ends were cut back, 5 bases at V and 2 bases at J, with 12 bases in the middle. There are 14 residues in the CDR3. From germline, CDR1 is KGHSH and CDR2 LQKENI. CDR3 nucleotides: TGTGCCAGCTCAGGGGCAGGGGCTCAAGAGACCCAGTACTTC. Translating gives CASSGAGAQETQYF.

This sequence joins TRBV6-5 and TRBJ2-5; 9 positions agree with TRBD1. Looked up from germline, CDR1 is MNHEY and CDR2 is SVGAGI. CDR3 length: 14 amino acids. Germline trimming cut 6 bases from V and 4 bases from J; bases unmatched to any gene: 6. Here the CDR3 reads CASRGGQGGETQYF. CDR3 DNA sequence: TGTGCCAGCAGGGGGGGACAGGGCGGAGAGACCCAGTACTTC.

This clonotype has more than one count but fewer than ten. The CDR3 loop is CASSQSGTGKNIQYF. CDR3 nucleotides: TGCGCCAGCAGCCAATCAGGGACAGGAAAAAACATTCAGTACTTC. This rearrangement joins TRBV4-1 to TRBJ2-4, with 8 bases aligning to TRBD1. The length of the CDR3 is 15 residues. In germline, CDR1 is MGHRA, CDR2 YSYEKL. V dropped 2 bases and J dropped 4; count of bases not matched to a gene: 4.